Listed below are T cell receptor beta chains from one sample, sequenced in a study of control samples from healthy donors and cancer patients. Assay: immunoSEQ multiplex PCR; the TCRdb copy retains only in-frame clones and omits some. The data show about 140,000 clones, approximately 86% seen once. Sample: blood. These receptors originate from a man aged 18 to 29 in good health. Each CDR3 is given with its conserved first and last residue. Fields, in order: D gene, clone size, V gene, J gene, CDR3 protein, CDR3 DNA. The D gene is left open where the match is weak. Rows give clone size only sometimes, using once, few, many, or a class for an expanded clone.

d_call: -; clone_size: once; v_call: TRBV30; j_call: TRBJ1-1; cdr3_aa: CASKGENTEAFF; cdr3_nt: TGTGCCTCAAAGGGTGAGAACACTGAAGCTTTCTTT
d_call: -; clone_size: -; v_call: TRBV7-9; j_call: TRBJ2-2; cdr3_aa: CASSPLGGGGTGELFF; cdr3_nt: TGTGCCAGCAGCCCGCTTGGTGGGGGAGGCACCGGGGAGCTGTTTTTT
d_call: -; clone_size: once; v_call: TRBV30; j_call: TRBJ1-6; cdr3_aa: CAWRGTRKNSPLHF; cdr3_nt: TGTGCCTGGAGGGGGACCCGGAAGAATTCACCCCTCCACTTT
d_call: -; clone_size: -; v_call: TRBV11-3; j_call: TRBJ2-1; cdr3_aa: CASSLVVYNEQFF; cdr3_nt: TGTGCCAGCAGCTTAGTCGTGTACAATGAGCAGTTCTTC
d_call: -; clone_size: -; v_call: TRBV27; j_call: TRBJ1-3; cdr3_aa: CASSLGGAHTGNTIYF; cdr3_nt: TGTGCCAGCAGTTTAGGGGGCGCCCATACTGGAAACACCATATATTTT
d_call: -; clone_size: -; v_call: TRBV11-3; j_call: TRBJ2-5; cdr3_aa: CASSPGTGGVETQYF; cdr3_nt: TGTGCCAGCAGCCCCGGAACAGGGGGGGTAGAGACCCAGTACTTC
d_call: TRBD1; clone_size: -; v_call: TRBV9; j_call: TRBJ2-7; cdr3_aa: CASSVGTGGDYEQYF; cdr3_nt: TGTGCCAGCAGCGTCGGGACAGGCGGCGACTACGAGCAGTACTTC
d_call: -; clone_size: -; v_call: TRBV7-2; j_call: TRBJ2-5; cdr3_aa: CASSSLRVGSYQETQYF; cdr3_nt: TGTGCCAGCAGCTCCCTGCGGGTTGGATCGTACCAAGAGACCCAGTACTTC
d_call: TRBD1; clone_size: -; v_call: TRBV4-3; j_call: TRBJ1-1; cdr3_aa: CASSPDRGSAEAFF; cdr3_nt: TGCGCCAGCAGCCCCGACAGGGGGTCTGCTGAAGCTTTCTTT
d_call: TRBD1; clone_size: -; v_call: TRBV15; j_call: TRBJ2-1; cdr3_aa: CATSARQGPFTEQFF; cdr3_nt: TGTGCCACCAGCGCCCGACAGGGCCCTTTCACTGAGCAGTTCTTC
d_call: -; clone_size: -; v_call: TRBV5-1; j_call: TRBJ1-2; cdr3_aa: CASSWAQTGYGYTF; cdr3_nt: TGCGCCAGCAGCTGGGCTCAGACGGGCTATGGCTACACCTTC
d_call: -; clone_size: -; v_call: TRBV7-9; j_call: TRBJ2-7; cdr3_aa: CASSLGSGIAYEQYF; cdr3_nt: TGTGCCAGCAGCTTAGGTTCAGGGATCGCCTACGAGCAGTACTTC
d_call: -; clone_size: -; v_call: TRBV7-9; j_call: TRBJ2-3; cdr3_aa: CASSSRGITDTQYF; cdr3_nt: TGTGCCAGCAGTTCAAGGGGAATCACAGATACGCAGTATTTT
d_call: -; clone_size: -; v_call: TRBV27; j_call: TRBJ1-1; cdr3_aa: CASSFRHKSDTEAFF; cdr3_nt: TGTGCCAGCAGTTTCCGACATAAGAGCGACACTGAAGCTTTCTTT
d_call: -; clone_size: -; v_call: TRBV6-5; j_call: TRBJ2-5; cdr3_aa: CASSYSTAGPETQYF; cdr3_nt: TGTGCCAGCAGTTACTCCACGGCCGGCCCAGAGACCCAGTACTTC
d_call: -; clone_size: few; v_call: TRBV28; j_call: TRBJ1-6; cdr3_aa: CASSPGLDSPLHF; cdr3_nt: TGTGCCAGCAGTCCGGGTTTGGATTCACCCCTCCACTTT
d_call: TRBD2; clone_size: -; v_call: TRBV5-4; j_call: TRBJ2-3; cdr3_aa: CASSFRLAGGPTDTQYF; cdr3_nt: TGTGCCAGCAGCTTCCGACTAGCGGGGGGGCCAACAGATACGCAGTATTTT
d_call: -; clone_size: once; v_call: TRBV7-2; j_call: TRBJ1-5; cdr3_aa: CASSADSNQPQHF; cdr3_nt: TGTGCCAGCAGCGCAGATAGCAATCAGCCCCAGCATTTT
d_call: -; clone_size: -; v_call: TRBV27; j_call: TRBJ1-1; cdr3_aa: CASSLLPPTEAFF; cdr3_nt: TGTGCCAGCAGTTTATTACCGCCCACTGAAGCTTTCTTT
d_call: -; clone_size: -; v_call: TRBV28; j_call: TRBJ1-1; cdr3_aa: CASSHRDLGTWTEAFF; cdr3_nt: TGTGCCAGCAGCCACCGGGATCTGGGTACGTGGACTGAAGCTTTCTTT
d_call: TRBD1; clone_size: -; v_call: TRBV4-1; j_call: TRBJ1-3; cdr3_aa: CASSQVWTGPGNTIYF; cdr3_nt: TGCGCCAGCAGCCAAGTCTGGACAGGGCCTGGAAACACCATATATTTT
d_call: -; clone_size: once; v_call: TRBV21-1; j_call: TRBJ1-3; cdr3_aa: CASSNRDSGRDVSSGNTIYF; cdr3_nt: TGTGCCAGCAGCAACCGGGACAGTGGACGGGACGTAAGCTCTGGAAACACCATATATTTT
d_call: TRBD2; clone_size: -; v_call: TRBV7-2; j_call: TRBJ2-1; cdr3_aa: CASRADAGGSNEQFF; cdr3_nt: TGTGCCAGCAGAGCGGACGCGGGGGGTAGCAATGAGCAGTTCTTC
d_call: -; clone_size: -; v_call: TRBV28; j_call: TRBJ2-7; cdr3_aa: CASSDGSSYEQYF; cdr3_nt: TGTGCCAGCAGTGACGGGTCGTCCTACGAGCAGTACTTC
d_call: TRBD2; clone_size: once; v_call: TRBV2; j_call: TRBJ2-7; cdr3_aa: CARSSGGYSEQYF; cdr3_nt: TGTGCCCGTTCTAGCGGGGGGTACTCCGAGCAGTACTTC
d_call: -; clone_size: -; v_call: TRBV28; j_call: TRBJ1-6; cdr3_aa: CASSTGHLGNSPLHF; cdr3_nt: TGTGCCAGCAGTACGGGACACCTTGGAAATTCACCCCTCCACTTT
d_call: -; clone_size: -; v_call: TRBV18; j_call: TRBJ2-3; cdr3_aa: CASSPSPGASTDTQYF; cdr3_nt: TGTGCCAGCTCACCAAGTCCAGGGGCAAGCACAGATACGCAGTATTTT
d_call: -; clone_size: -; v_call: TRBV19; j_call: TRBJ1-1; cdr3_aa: CASSIRVGDTEAFF; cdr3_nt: TGTGCCAGTAGTATAAGGGTTGGGGACACTGAAGCTTTCTTT
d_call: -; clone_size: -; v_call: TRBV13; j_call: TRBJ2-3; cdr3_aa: CASSLGGRVTDTQYF; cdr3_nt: TGTGCCAGCAGCTTAGGGGGGCGCGTCACAGATACGCAGTATTTT
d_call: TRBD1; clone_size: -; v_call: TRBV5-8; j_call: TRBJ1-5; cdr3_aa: CASSLGQGGNQPQHF; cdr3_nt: TGTGCCAGCAGCTTGGGACAGGGTGGCAATCAGCCCCAGCATTTT
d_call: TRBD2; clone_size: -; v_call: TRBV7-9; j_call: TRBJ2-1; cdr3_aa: CASRRVTSGANEQFF; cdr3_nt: TGTGCCAGCAGGCGTGTGACTAGCGGGGCCAATGAGCAGTTCTTC
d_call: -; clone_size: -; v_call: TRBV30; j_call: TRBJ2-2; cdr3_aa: CAWSVIKANTGELFF; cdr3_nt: TGTGCCTGGAGTGTTATTAAGGCCAACACCGGGGAGCTGTTTTTT
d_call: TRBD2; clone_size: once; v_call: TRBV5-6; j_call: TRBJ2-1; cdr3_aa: CASSFGLAGGINEQFF; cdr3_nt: TGTGCCAGCAGCTTCGGACTAGCGGGGGGGATCAATGAGCAGTTCTTC
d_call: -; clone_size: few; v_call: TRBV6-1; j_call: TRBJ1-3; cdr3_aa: CASSEEGFGNTIYF; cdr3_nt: TGTGCCAGCAGTGAAGAGGGGTTTGGAAACACCATATATTTT
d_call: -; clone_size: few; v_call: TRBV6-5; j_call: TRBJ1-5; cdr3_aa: CASSYSGGNQPQHF; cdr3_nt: TGTGCCAGCAGTTACTCAGGGGGCAATCAGCCCCAGCATTTT
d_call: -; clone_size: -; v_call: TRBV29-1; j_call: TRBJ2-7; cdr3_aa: CSVGGDEQYF; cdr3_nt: TGCAGCGTTGGAGGGGACGAGCAGTACTTC
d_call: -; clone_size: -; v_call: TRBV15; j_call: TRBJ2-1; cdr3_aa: CATSRDQGDEQFF; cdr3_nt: TGTGCCACCAGCAGAGATCAGGGCGATGAGCAGTTCTTC
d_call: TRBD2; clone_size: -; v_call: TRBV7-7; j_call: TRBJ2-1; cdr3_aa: CASSPRLAGGSSYNEQFF; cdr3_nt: TGTGCTAGCAGCCCTAGACTAGCGGGGGGCTCTAGTTACAATGAGCAGTTCTTC
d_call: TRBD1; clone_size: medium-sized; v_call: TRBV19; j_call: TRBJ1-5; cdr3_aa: CASSWGPGGHQPQHF; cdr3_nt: TGTGCCAGTAGTTGGGGGCCAGGGGGACATCAGCCCCAGCATTTT
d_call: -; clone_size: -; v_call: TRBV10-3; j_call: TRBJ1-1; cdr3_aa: CAISESGGHPNTEAFF; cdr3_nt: TGTGCCATCAGTGAGTCGGGAGGGCACCCGAACACTGAAGCTTTCTTT
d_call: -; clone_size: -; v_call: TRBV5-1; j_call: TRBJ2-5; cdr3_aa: CASSLVGSRETQYF; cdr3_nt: TGCGCCAGCAGCTTGGTAGGCAGTAGGGAGACCCAGTACTTC
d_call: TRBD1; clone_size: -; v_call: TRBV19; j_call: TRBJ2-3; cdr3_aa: CASSTPGQYPDTQYF; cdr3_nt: TGTGCCAGTAGTACCCCGGGACAGTACCCAGATACGCAGTATTTT
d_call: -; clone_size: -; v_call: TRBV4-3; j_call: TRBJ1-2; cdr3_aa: CASSHDQQGYGYTF; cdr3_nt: TGCGCCAGCAGCCACGACCAACAGGGTTATGGCTACACCTTC
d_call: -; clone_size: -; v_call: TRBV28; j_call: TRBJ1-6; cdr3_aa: CASSERSPRDLPLHF; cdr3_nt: TGTGCCAGCAGCGAACGCTCCCCCCGAGATTTACCCCTCCACTTT
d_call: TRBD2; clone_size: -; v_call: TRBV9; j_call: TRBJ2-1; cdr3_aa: CASSVAGGARDEQFF; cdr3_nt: TGTGCCAGCAGCGTAGCGGGGGGGGCAAGGGATGAGCAGTTCTTC
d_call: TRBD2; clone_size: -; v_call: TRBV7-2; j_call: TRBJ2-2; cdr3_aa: CASSPLQRGGGTGELFF; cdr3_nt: TGTGCCAGCAGCCCACTACAGCGGGGGGGCGGCACCGGGGAGCTGTTTTTT
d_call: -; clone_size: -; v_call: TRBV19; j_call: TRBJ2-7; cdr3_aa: CASTPSAGETYEQYF; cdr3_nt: TGTGCCAGTACCCCGAGTGCAGGGGAGACCTACGAGCAGTACTTC
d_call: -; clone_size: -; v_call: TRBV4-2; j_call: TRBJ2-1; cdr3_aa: CASSQGPDEQFF; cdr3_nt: TGTGCCAGCAGCCAAGGGCCAGATGAGCAGTTCTTC
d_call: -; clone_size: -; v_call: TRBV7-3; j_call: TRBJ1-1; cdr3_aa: CASSLMGGAQAEAFF; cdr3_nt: TGTGCCAGCAGCTTAATGGGCGGGGCTCAGGCTGAAGCTTTCTTT
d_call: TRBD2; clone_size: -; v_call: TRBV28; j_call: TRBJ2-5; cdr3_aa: CASTPPGGWETQYF; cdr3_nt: TGTGCCAGCACCCCCCCGGGAGGTTGGGAGACCCAGTACTTC
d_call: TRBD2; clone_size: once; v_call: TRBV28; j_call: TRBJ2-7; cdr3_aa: CASSLLAGSYEQYF; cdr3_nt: TGTGCCAGCAGTTTACTAGCGGGGAGCTACGAGCAGTACTTC
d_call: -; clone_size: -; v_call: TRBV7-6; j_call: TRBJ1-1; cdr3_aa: CASSPAGRLYTEAFF; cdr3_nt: TGTGCCAGCAGCCCAGCGGGCAGGCTTTACACTGAAGCTTTCTTT
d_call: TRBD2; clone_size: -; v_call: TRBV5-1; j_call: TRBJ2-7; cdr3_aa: CASSPGTSGGPPQEQYF; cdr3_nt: TGCGCCAGCAGCCCCGGGACTAGCGGGGGCCCCCCCCAAGAGCAGTACTTC
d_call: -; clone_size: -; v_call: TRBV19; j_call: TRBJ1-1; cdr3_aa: CASMGSTEAFF; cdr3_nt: TGTGCCAGTATGGGGTCCACTGAAGCTTTCTTT
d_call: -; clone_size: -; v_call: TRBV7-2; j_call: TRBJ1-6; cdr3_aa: CASSPRSSYNSPLHF; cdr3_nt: TGTGCCAGCAGCCCCCGGAGCTCCTATAATTCACCCCTCCACTTT
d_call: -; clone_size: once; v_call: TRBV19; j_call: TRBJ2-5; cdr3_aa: CASSISRELKETQYF; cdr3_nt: TGTGCCAGTAGTATTAGCCGGGAACTAAAAGAGACCCAGTACTTC
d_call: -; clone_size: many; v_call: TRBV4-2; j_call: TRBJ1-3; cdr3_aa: CASSQLPGNTIYF; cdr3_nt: TGTGCCAGCAGCCAATTACCTGGAAACACCATATATTTT